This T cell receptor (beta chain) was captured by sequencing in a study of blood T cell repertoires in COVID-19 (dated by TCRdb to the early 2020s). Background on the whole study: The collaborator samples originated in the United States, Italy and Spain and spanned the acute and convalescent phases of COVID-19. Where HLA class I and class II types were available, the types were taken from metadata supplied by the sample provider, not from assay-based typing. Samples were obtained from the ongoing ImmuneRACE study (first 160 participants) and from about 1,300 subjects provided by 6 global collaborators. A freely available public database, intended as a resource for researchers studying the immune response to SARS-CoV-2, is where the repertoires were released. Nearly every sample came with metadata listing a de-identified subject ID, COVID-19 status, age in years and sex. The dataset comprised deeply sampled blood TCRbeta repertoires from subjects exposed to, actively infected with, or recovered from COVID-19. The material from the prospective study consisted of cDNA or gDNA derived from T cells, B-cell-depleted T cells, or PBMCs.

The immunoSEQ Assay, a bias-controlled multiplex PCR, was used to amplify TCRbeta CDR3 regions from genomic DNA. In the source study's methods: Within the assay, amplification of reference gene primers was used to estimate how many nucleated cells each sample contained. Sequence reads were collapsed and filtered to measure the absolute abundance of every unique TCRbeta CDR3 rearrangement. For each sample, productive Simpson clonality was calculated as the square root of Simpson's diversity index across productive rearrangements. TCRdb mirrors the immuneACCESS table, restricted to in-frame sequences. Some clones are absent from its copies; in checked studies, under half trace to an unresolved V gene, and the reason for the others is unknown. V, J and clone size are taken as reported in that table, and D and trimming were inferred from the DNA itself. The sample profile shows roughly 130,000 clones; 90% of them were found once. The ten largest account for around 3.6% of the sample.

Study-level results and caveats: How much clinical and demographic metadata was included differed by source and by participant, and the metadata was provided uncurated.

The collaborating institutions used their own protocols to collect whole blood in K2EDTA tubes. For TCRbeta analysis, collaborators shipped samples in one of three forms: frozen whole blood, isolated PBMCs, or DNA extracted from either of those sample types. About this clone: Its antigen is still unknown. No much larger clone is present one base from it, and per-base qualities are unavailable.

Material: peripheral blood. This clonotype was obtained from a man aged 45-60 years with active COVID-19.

In nucleotides, the sequence is TGTGCCAGCAGCGACAGGGCAGGCTATGGCTACACCTTC. Its amino acids are CASSDRAGYGYTF. The receptor chain draws on TRBV3-1 (or the pseudogene TRBV3-2) and TRBJ1-2; TRBD1 matches 7 bases in the middle. Trimming takes 5 bases off V and 4 bases off J; junction bases not matched to a gene: 4. Looking up the germline V gene (reference sequence) yields CDR1 LGHDT and CDR2 YNNKEL. Taken from cysteine to phenylalanine, the CDR3 has 13 residues. Here the CDR3 DNA is all that survives: 39 bases in frame from base 1.